This entry concerns a single T cell receptor beta chain. The CDR3 is 17 residues long. Germline V lookup: CDR1 SGHNT, CDR2 YYREEE (reference sequence). V lost 2 bases to trimming and J lost 3 bases; unmatched junction nucleotides: 11. This sample stems from a study of OX40 agonist ivuxolimab in advanced cancers. TCRdb's copy holds only in-frame clones and misses some; the assay was immunoSEQ multiplex PCR. The sample includes about 69,000 clones, about 88% seen only once; the top ten take over 3%. Blood samples were obtained at baseline, cycle 4 day 1, and cycle 7 day 1. The TCR originated in an adult with an advanced solid tumor such as melanoma, head and neck, liver or kidney cancer. The rearrangement links TRBV5-4 to TRBJ2-5; 9 nucleotides match TRBD2. The sample in question was CD4+ or CD8+ T cells sorted from blood, obtained in a trial of the OX40 agonist ivuxolimab. The CDR3 sequence: CASSLMLTSGTEETQYF. The CDR3 nucleotides are TGTGCCAGCAGCTTAATGTTGACTAGCGGTACCGAAGAGACCCAGTACTTC.